This is a list of T cell receptor beta chains from one sample in a study of response to subunit inactivated influenza vaccine. TCRdb called the RT-PCR reads again in MiXCR, with one record for every CDR3 protein. The sample has roughly 150,000 distinct CDR3 sequences; around 9.9% are singletons. The starting material was non-naive T cells sorted from PBMCs, obtained about 40 days after vaccination. The receptors were gathered from a man aged 50 to 60 who received an inactivated influenza vaccine. The conserved cysteine and the conserved F or W are not part of the CDR3 here. A D gene is named only where the DNA matches it firmly. Clone sizes are given selectively: once, few, many, or a class where the clone is expanded.

few,TRBD1,TRBJ1-5,TRBV5-5,ASTPRGQGPRQPQH
many,TRBD1,TRBJ2-1,TRBV20-1,SAPWTGGSYNEQF
few,TRBD1,TRBJ1-2,TRBV12-3/TRBV12-4,ASREGGGYGYT
many,-,TRBJ2-7,TRBV5-1,ASNLGTINYEQY
few,TRBD1,TRBJ1-4,TRBV12-3/TRBV12-4,ASSRTGTGFEKLF
few,TRBD1,TRBJ1-2,TRBV3-1,ASSQGQGAFYGYT
-,-,TRBJ2-7,TRBV5-6,ASSLGSQQGYEQY
-,TRBD2,TRBJ2-1,TRBV29-1,SVRRGSSYNEQF
many,-,TRBJ1-5,TRBV15,ATSRDPGGNQPQH
many,TRBD2,TRBJ2-3,TRBV20-1,SAGTSGRSSTDTQY
many,TRBD1,TRBJ1-5,TRBV27,ASQDRGYNQPQH
-,-,TRBJ2-7,TRBV6-1,ARWGYDEQY